This TCR beta chain is drawn from a study of Graves' ophthalmopathy and Graves' hyperthyroidism. Study information: Stable hyperthyroidism denotes an absence of ophthalmopathy throughout 18 months of follow-up. Study-wide results and limits: Blood also carried most expanded thyroid clonotypes exceeding 0.001 frequency. Between ophthalmopathy and stable hyperthyroidism, a 13-signature model drew a separation with just over 85% sensitivity and roughly 80% specificity.

Per germline, CDR1 WSHSY and CDR2 SAAADI. This CDR3 is 15 amino acids long. V lost 4 bases and J 8 bases, leaving 15 bases between the germline ends. As for this clonotype: The antigen is unknown. A read error may be the cause here, since a much bigger clone is one base away.

From RNA, the CDR3 regions of TCR beta chains were amplified and sequenced. RT-PCR in the first round used HTBI primers; a second-round multiplex PCR followed. MiXCR, applied by TCRdb to the multiplex PCR reads, yields one record per CDR3 protein. The table has roughly 1.1 million distinct CDR3 sequences, 35% to 40% seen once; the top ten hold around 10%. The origin of this receptor is an adult man with Graves' hyperthyroidism. The specimen sequenced was peripheral blood or thyroid tissue (not recorded which). The chain carries TRBV10-2 and TRBJ1-6; D uncertain. The CDR3 loop reads CASSGIGFSDSPLHF. Here the CDR3 DNA reads TGCGCCAGCAGTGGAATAGGGTTCTCGGATTCACCCCTCCACTTT.